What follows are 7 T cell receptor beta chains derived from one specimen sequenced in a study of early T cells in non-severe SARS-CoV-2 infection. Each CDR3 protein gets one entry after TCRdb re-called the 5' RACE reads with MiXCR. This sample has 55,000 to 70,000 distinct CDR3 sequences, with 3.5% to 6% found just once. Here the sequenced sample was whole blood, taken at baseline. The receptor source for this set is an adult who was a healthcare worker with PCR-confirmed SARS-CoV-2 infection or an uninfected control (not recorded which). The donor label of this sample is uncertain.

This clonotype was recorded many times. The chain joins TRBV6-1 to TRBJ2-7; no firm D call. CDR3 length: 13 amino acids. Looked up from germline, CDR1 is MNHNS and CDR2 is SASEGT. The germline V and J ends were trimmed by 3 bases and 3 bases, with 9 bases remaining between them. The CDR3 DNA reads TGTGCCAGCAGTGACAGATCATACTACGAGCAGTACTTC. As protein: CASSDRSYYEQYF.

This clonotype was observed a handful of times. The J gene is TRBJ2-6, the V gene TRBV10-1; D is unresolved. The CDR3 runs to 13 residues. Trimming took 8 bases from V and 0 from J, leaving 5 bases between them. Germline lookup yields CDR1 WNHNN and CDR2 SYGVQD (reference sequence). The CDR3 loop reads CASGYSGANVLTF. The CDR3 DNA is TGCGCCAGCGGCTACTCTGGGGCCAACGTCCTGACTTTC.

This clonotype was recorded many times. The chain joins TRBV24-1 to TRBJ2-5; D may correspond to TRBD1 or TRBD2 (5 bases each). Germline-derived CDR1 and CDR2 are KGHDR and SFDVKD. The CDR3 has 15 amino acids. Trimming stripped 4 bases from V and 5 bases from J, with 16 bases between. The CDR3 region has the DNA TGTGCCACCAGTGACATCCGGGACCTCGAGGAGACCCAGTACTTC. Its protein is CATSDIRDLEETQYF.

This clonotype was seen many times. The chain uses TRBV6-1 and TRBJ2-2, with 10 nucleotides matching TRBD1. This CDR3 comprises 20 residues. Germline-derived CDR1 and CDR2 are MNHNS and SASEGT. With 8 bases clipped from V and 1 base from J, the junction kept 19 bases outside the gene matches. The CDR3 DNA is TGTGCCAGCGCAGCCGCCGCCGGGACAGGGGAGGTGGGGAACACCGGGGAGCTGTTTTTT. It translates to CASAAAAGTGEVGNTGELFF.

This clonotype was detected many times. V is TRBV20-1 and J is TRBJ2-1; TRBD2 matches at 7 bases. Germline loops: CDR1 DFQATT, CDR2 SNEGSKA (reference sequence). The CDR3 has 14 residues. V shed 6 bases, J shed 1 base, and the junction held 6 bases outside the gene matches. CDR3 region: CSAQSGESYNEQFF. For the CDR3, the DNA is TGCAGTGCCCAAAGCGGGGAATCCTACAATGAGCAGTTCTTC.

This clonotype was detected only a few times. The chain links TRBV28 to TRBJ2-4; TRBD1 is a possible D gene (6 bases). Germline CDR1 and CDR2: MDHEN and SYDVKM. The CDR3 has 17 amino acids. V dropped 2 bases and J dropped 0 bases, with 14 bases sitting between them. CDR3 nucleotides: TGTGCCAGCAGTTTAAGGGGGATTCACCTAGCCAAAAACATTCAGTACTTC. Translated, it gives CASSLRGIHLAKNIQYF. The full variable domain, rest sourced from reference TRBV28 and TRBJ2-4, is DVKVTQSSRYLVKRTGEKVFLECVQDMDHENMFWYRQDPGLGLRLIYFSYDVKMKEKGDIPEGYSVSREKKERFSLILESASTNQTSMYLCASSLRGIHLAKNIQYFGAGTRLSVL.

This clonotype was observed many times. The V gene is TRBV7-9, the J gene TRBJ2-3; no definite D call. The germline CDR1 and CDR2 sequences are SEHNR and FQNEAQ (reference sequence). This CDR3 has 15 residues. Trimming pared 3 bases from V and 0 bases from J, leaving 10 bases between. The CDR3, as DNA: TGTGCCAGCAGCTTCTCCCTGACTAGCACAGATACGCAGTATTTT. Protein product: CASSFSLTSTDTQYF.